The T cell receptor beta chain under discussion was sequenced for a study of blood T cell repertoires in COVID-19. Ages ranged from roughly 18 to 100 years, with residence in about 24 US areas. Clinical histories supplied by participants themselves formed the basis of cohort assignment. This clone was seen a few times. Trimming removed 3 bases from V and 1 base from J, with 10 bases in between. CDR1 is SNHLY, CDR2 FYNNEI, per germline. The CDR3 sequence is 15 residues long. This table comes from immunoSEQ multiplex PCR, and its TCRdb copy is limited to in-frame clones, with some not included. The repertoire consists of a few hundred thousand clones, with under 90% occurring once and the leading ten covering about 4%.

The material sequenced was PBMCs or T cells enriched from blood (not recorded which). The chain carries TRBV2 and TRBJ1-5; D is unclear. The origin of this receptor is a man aged 25 to 45 who had recovered from COVID-19. CDR3 sequence reads: CASSDTGRSNQPQHF. In nucleotides, the CDR3 is TGTGCCAGCAGTGATACCGGGAGAAGCAATCAGCCCCAGCATTTT. The full variable domain, rest sourced from reference TRBV2 and TRBJ1-5, is EPEVTQTPSHQVTQMGQEVILRCVPISNHLYFYWYRQILGQKVEFLVSFYNNEISEKSEIFDDQFSVERPDGSNFTLKIRSTKLEDSAMYFCASSDTGRSNQPQHFGDGTRLSIL.